Below are 21 T cell receptor beta chains sequenced from a single sample in a study of cytomegalovirus exposure and HLA in healthy donors. This PCR relied on a set of 60 Vbeta primers and 13 Jbeta primers. The protocol was immunoSEQ multiplex PCR, while the TCRdb copy is restricted to in-frame clones and leaves out a portion. The sample records about 160,000 clones, around 72% being singletons. Sequencing input: PBMCs. These receptors came from a man between 35 and 55 years old in good health and CMV-seropositive.

The V and J genes are TRBV18 and TRBJ2-4; D is undetermined. Between the trimmed V and J ends, which lost 3 bases and 0 bases, there was a span of 15 bases. CDR3 length equals 17 residues. Germline V lookup: CDR1 KGHSH, CDR2 LQKENI. The CDR3 coding sequence is TGTGCCAGCTCACCTCTAGGTCAAGGTCTAGCCAAAAACATTCAGTACTTC. Encoded protein: CASSPLGQGLAKNIQYF.

In its sample, this clone was seen a few times. The genes are TRBV27 and TRBJ1-5, with 8 bases that match TRBD1. Germline trimming cut 8 bases from V and 0 bases from J; bases unmatched to any gene: 9. CDR3 size: 16 residues. Per germline, CDR1 MNHEY and CDR2 SMNVEV (reference sequence). The CDR3 DNA reads TGTGCCAGCTGGACAGGGTTGGGAACTAGCAATCAGCCCCAGCATTTT. Translation: CASWTGLGTSNQPQHF.

A few counts support this clone. Other DNA sequences in this sample translate to the same CDR3. The CDR3 is CASSLGQMNTEAFF. The DNA of the CDR3 is TGTGCCAGCAGCTTAGGACAGATGAACACTGAAGCTTTCTTT. The chain uses TRBV7-2 and TRBJ1-1; TRBD1 might be the D (5 bases). Looked up from germline, CDR1 is SGHTA and CDR2 is FQGNSA. CDR3 size: 14 residues. The V end lost 1 base, the J end lost 0 bases, and 6 bases lay between the germline ends. The full variable domain, in which reference TRBV7-2 and TRBJ1-1 provide the parts outside the CDR3, is GAGVSQSPSNKVTEKGKDVELRCDPISGHTALYWYRQSLGQGLEFLIYFQGNSAPDKSGLPSDRFSAERTGGSVSTLTIQRTQQEDSAVYLCASSLGQMNTEAFFGQGTRLTVV.

The gene calls are TRBV9 and TRBJ2-5; 7 nucleotides match TRBD1. The junction had 8 bases not matched to a gene; V was cut back by 2 bases and J by 1 base. The CDR3 spans 16 residues. Germline V gene sequence: CDR1 SGDLS, CDR2 YYNGEE. The CDR3 coding sequence is TGTGCCAGCAGCGTTCCAGCCGGGACAGTCCAAGAGACCCAGTACTTC. It specifies CASSVPAGTVQETQYF.

The chain is built from TRBV9 and TRBJ2-1; unclear D gene. The V gene's germline CDR1 is SGDLS and CDR2 YYNGEE. V shed 4 bases and J shed 8 bases, with 7 bases lying between them. This CDR3 has 11 residues. The CDR3 DNA reads TGTGCCAGCAGCTCACTACATGAGCAGTTCTTC. It yields the protein CASSSLHEQFF.

This chain joins TRBV13 and TRBJ1-3; D perhaps matches TRBD1 (6 bases). V lost 5 bases and J lost 0, with 14 bases in between. Germline CDR1 and CDR2: PRHDT and FYEKMQ (reference sequence). There are 16 residues in the CDR3. CDR3 protein: CASSPRRGRSGNTIYF. CDR3 bases: TGTGCCAGCAGCCCGCGCAGGGGTCGCTCTGGAAACACCATATATTTT.

The CDR3 is CASSLRTGGNGELFF. Here the CDR3 DNA reads TGTGCCAGCAGCCTCCGGACAGGGGGGAACGGGGAGCTGTTTTTT. This rearrangement joins TRBV7-8 to TRBJ2-2; TRBD1 aligns across 10 bases. From germline, CDR1 is SGHVS and CDR2 FQNEAQ. CDR3 size: 15 residues. V shed 5 bases, J shed 7 bases, and the junction held 7 bases outside the gene matches.

This clone came up once. The chain joins TRBV7-3 to TRBJ1-1; 9 bases line up with TRBD1. CDR3 length: 16 amino acids. In germline, CDR1 is SGHTA, CDR2 FQGTGA. V was clipped by 5 bases and J by 6 bases; unmatched bases: 13. CDR3 residues: CASSRPPGTGRSEAFF. The CDR3 nucleotides read TGTGCCAGCAGCCGCCCCCCCGGGACAGGGAGGTCTGAAGCTTTCTTT.

This rearrangement joins TRBV14 to TRBJ2-7; TRBD1 matches 7 bases. The junction had 9 bases not matched to a gene; V was cut back by 4 bases and J by 6 bases. The CDR3 is 14 residues long. Per the germline V gene, CDR1 is SGHDN and CDR2 is FVKESK. The CDR3 sequence is CASSLGQSSIEQYF. CDR3 coding DNA: TGTGCCAGCAGCCTGGGACAGTCTTCCATCGAGCAGTACTTC.

This chain joins TRBV4-1 and TRBJ1-4, with TRBD1 matching 8 bases. Germline assignment: CDR1 MGHRA and CDR2 YSYEKL. V was clipped by 5 bases and J by 3 bases; unmatched bases: 11. The CDR3 has 17 residues. The CDR3 reads CASSASTQGGANEKLFF. CDR3 nucleotides: TGCGCCAGCAGCGCGTCCACACAGGGGGGAGCTAATGAAAAACTGTTTTTT.

This clone was recorded a few times. V is TRBV7-3 and J is TRBJ1-1, with D possibly matching TRBD1 (5 bases). CDR3 length equals 15 residues. V shed 4 bases and J shed 3 bases, with 15 bases lying between them. Germline CDR1 and CDR2: SGHTA and FQGTGA. The CDR3 here is CASSSAQGADTEAFF. In DNA form, the CDR3 reads TGTGCCAGCAGCTCAGCCCAGGGTGCGGACACTGAAGCTTTCTTT.

This clone has a single count. The V gene is TRBV9, the J gene TRBJ1-4; 7 positions agree with TRBD1. Per germline, CDR1 SGDLS and CDR2 YYNGEE. V shed 4 bases and J 0 bases; nucleotides not matched to a gene: 6. The CDR3 has 16 residues. Here the CDR3 DNA reads TGTGCCAGCAGCCTACAGGGGACTGCAACTAATGAAAAACTGTTTTTT. Translating gives CASSLQGTATNEKLFF.

The chain is built from TRBV10-3 and TRBJ1-4; D is ambiguous. V dropped 6 bases and J dropped 4 bases, with 9 bases sitting between them. From germline, CDR1 is ENHRY and CDR2 SYGVKD. CDR3 length: 13 residues. CDR3 bases: TGTGCCATCAGGGGCGACCTTAATGAAAAACTGTTTTTT. Protein: CAIRGDLNEKLFF.

This rearrangement joins TRBV18 to TRBJ2-7; TRBD2 aligns across 11 bases. The CDR3 runs 17 residues. V lost 0 bases to trimming and J lost 5 bases; unmatched junction nucleotides: 9. Germline-derived CDR1 and CDR2 are KGHSH and LQKENI. As DNA, the CDR3 is TGTGCCAGCTCACCACCGTCCGCCGGGACTAGCGGAGACGAGCAGTACTTC. Protein: CASSPPSAGTSGDEQYF.

The chain is built from TRBV29-1 and TRBJ1-1; weak D call: TRBD1 (6 bases). V shed 6 bases and J shed 8 bases, with 22 bases lying between them. Germline assignment: CDR1 SQVTM and CDR2 ANQGSEA. The CDR3 has 14 amino acids. DNA for the CDR3: TGCAGCGTCTTCACGACAGGTCGACGTTCAGAAGCTTTCTTT. Residues: CSVFTTGRRSEAFF.

The chain employs TRBV20-1 and TRBJ2-7, with D perhaps TRBD1 (5 bases). V lost 6 bases and J lost 3, with 9 bases in between. Germline V lookup: CDR1 DFQATT, CDR2 SNEGSKA (reference sequence). This CDR3 region has 11 residues. The CDR3 sequence is CSAYQGYEQYF. The CDR3 DNA reads as TGCAGTGCCTATCAGGGCTACGAGCAGTACTTC.

In this sample, this clone turned up once. The genes are TRBV5-4 and TRBJ1-2, with 7 bases matching TRBD1. J gave up 7 bases and V 0 bases, and 3 bases lay outside the gene matches. There are 13 residues in the CDR3. CDR1 and CDR2 from the germline V gene are SGHNT and YYREEE (reference sequence). The CDR3 DNA sequence: TGTGCCAGCAGCTTGGGACAGGGCTCTGGCTACACCTTC. Translating gives CASSLGQGSGYTF.

This chain connects TRBV6-1 to TRBJ1-2; 7 nucleotides agree with TRBD1. Germline CDR1 MNHNS, CDR2 SASEGT. The CDR3 is 13 residues long. Trimming took 7 bases from V and 4 from J; bases not matched to a gene: 6. CDR3 in amino acids: CASTLDRSYGYTF. The CDR3 nucleotides read TGTGCCAGCACCTTGGACAGGTCCTATGGCTACACCTTC.

The chain couples TRBV2 to TRBJ2-7, with 9 bases aligning to TRBD1. V was pared by 7 bases and J by 3 bases, with 7 bases of the junction left unmatched. CDR1 SNHLY and CDR2 FYNNEI come from the germline V gene. This CDR3 is built from 14 residues. The CDR3 is CASIMGQGGYEQYF. The CDR3 region has the DNA TGTGCCAGCATCATGGGACAGGGTGGCTACGAGCAGTACTTC.

The genes are TRBV12-5 and TRBJ1-2, with 10 bases that match TRBD1. Trimming removed 5 bases from V and 0 bases from J; junction bases left unmatched: 15. Germline CDR1 LGHNT, CDR2 FRNRAP. The CDR3 consists of 19 residues. The CDR3 coding sequence is TGTGCTAGTGGTCCTAGGATAGGACAGGGGGGCCCGACTAACTATGGCTACACCTTC. It translates to CASGPRIGQGGPTNYGYTF.

The chain recombines TRBV5-1 with TRBJ2-7, with 7 nucleotides matching TRBD1. Per germline, CDR1 SGHRS and CDR2 YFSETQ. This CDR3 has 16 amino acids. V shed 5 bases, J shed 4 bases, and the junction held 15 bases outside the gene matches. The CDR3 nucleotides read TGCGCCAGCAGGCCCGGTTCCTCGACAGGGTGGTACGAGCAGTACTTC. Translating gives CASRPGSSTGWYEQYF.